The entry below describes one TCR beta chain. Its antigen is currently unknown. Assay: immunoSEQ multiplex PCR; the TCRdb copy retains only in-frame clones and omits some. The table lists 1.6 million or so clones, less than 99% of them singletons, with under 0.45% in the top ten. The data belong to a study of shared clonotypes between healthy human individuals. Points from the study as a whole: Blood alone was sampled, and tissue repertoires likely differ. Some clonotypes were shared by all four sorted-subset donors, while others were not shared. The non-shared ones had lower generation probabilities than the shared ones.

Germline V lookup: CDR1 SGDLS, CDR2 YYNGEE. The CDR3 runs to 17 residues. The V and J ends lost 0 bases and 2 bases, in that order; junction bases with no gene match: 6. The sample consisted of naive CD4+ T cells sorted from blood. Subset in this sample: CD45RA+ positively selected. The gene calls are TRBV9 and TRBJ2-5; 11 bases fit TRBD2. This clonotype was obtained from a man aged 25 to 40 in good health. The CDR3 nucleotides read TGTGCCAGCAGCGTAGACGTAGCGGGAGGGCTACAAGAGACCCAGTACTTC. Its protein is CASSVDVAGGLQETQYF.